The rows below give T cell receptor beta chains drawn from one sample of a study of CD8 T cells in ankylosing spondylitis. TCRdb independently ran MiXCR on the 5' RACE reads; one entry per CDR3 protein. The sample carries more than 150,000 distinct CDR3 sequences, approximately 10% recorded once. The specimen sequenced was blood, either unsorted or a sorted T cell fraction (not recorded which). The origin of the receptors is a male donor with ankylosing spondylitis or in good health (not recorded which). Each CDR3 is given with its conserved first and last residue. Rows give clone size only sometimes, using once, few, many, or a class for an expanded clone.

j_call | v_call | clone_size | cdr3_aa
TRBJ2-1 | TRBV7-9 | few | CASRGLAGEQGEQFF
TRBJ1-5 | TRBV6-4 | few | CASSVVQGSEPQHF
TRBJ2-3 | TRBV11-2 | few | CASSLLRELQYF
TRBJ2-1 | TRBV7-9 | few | CASSLGLAGFNEQFF
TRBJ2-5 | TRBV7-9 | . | CASGIQETQYF
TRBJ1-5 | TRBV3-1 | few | CASSQNGQPQHF
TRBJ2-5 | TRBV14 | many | CASSQDQGSETQYF
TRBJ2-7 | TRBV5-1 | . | CASSWGGALSSYEQYF
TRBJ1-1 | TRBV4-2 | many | CASSQDRPSNTEAFF
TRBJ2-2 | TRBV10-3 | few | CAIGQNTGELFF
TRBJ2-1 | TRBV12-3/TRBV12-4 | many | CASIPRDRRDNEQFF
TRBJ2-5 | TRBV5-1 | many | CASSPVMGEETQYF
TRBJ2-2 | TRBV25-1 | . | CASTNPLNTGELFF
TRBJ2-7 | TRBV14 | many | CASSRHAGVYEQYF
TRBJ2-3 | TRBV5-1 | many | CASSFTVQAADTQYF
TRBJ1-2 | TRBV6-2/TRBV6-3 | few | CASSYSGHGEGYTF
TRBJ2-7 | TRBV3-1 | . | CASSQEAAVSYEQYF
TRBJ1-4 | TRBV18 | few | CASSPRGTDNEKLFF
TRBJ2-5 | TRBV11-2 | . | CASSSQPAGGGYQETQYF
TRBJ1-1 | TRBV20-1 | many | CSAQVPSNTEAFF
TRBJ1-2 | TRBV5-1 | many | CASSLRTGQGYGYTF
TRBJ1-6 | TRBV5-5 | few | CASSLAQSPDSPLHF
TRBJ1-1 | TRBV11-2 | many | CASSSPASPAQGAFF
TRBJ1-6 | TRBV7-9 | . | CASREGNSPLHF
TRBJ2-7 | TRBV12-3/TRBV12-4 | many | CASSLTSGPSYEQYF
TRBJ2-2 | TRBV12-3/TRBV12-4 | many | CASRGTTPLAGELFF
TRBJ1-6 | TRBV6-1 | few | CASNKDILSSYNSPLHF
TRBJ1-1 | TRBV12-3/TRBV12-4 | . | CASSLRRDSTHIQRAFF
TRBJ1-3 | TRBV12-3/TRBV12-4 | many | CASSPQGLLSSGNTIYF
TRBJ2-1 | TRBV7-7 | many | CASSSIAGGPNEQFF
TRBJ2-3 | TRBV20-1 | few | CSARDLASGSTDTQYF
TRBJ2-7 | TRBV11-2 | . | CASSSGGDISYEQYF
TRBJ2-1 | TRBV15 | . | CATSRGVLADLDNEQFF
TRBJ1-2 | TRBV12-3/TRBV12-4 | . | CASTLRTGVRDLSGYTF
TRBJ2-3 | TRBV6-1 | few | CASSVGSRADTQYF
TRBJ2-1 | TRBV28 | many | CAASPRGAAGYNEQFF
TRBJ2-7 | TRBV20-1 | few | CSARDRGPRPYEQYF
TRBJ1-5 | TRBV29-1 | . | CSVASAGSNQPQHF